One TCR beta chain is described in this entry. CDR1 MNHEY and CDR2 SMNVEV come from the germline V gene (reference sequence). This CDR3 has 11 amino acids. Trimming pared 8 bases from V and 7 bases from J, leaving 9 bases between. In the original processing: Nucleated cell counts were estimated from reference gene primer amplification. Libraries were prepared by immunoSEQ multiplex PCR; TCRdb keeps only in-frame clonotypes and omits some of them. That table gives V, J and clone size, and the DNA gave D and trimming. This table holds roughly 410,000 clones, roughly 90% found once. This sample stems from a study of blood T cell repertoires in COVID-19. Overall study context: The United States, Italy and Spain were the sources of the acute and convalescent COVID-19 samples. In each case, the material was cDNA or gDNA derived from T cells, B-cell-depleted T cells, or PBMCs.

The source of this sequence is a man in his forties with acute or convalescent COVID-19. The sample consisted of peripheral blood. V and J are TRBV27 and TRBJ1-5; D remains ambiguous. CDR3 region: CASGMRQPQHF. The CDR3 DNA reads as TGTGCCAGCGGTATGAGGCAGCCCCAGCATTTT.